This T cell receptor (beta chain) was obtained from a study of CD8 T cells in ankylosing spondylitis. Study-wide points: The study identified a TCR beta motif of under ten highly homologous variants that appeared characteristic of ankylosing spondylitis blood.

Trimming stripped 7 bases from V and 3 bases from J, with 7 bases between. Germline assignment: CDR1 MNHNY and CDR2 SVGAGI (reference sequence). The CDR3 totals 12 residues. This clonotype has ten or more counts. Its antigen is undetermined. A single record per CDR3 protein comes from TCRdb applying MiXCR to the 5' RACE reads. The sample shows some 800,000 distinct CDR3 sequences, roughly 12% of them seen only once. This sequence joins TRBV6-6 and TRBJ1-3; D uncertain. Sequences were obtained from blood, either unsorted or a sorted T cell fraction (not recorded which). The receptor was derived from a male donor with ankylosing spondylitis. CDR3 DNA sequence: TGTGCCAGCACGCTGGTTGGAAACACCATATATTTT. Encoded protein: CASTLVGNTIYF.